This T cell receptor (beta chain) appears in the sequencing data of a study of shared clonotypes between healthy human individuals. Study-level findings and limits: There were few donors, and this limited the genetic and exposure-history diversity represented.

Every one of the donors was a Caucasian adult that lived in Nashville, Tennessee. CDR3 length: 17 residues. Trimming removed 3 bases from V and 0 bases from J, with 15 bases in between. Per the germline V gene, CDR1 is KGHSH and CDR2 is LQKENI. Concerning this clone: Its antigen remains unknown.

Profiled with immunoSEQ multiplex PCR; TCRdb holds only in-frame clones, not every one. The sample lists over a million clones; 98% were seen once. The sequenced sample was naive CD4+ T cells sorted from blood. Subset reported: CD45RA+ positively selected. This chain joins TRBV18 and TRBJ2-1; the D gene is possibly TRBD1 (5 bases). The sequence was collected from a man in his thirties or forties in good health. CDR3 DNA: TGTGCCAGCTCACCGATAGACAGTGGAAGCTCCTACAATGAGCAGTTCTTC. Protein sequence: CASSPIDSGSSYNEQFF.